The 23 T cell receptor beta chains listed next were all sequenced from one sample in a study of T-cell memory formation after mild COVID-19. A single record per CDR3 protein comes from TCRdb applying MiXCR to the 5' RACE reads. The data hold some 350,000 distinct CDR3 sequences, with approximately 13% observed a single time. Material for sequencing was PBMCs or a T cell subset sorted from them (not recorded which). The receptors stem from a man younger than 35 who had mild COVID-19 (a few samples of this study predate the infection). Cell type and time point are not known.

The chain couples TRBV5-4 to TRBJ1-4; unclear D gene. The CDR3 sequence is 12 residues long. Germline CDR1 SGHNT, CDR2 YYREEE (reference sequence). V lost 3 bases and J lost 4, with 4 bases in between. The CDR3 DNA is TGTGCCAGCAGCTCTGGTAATGAAAAACTGTTTTTT. Amino acid sequence: CASSSGNEKLFF.

This clonotype was seen a few times. This sequence joins TRBV28 and TRBJ2-7; TRBD2 might be the D (6 bases). The CDR3 covers 16 residues. Trimming took 2 bases from V and 4 from J, leaving 18 bases between them. Germline values: CDR1 MDHEN, CDR2 SYDVKM. CDR3 sequence: CASSLIGGKGRYEQYV. The CDR3 DNA reads TGTGCCAGCAGTTTAATTGGGGGGAAAGGGCGGTACGAGCAGTACGTC.

This clonotype was found a few times. The V gene is TRBV6-6, the J gene TRBJ2-4, with TRBD2 matching 14 bases. The length of the CDR3 is 18 residues. With 5 bases clipped from V and 6 bases from J, the junction kept 12 bases outside the gene matches. Germline CDR1 reads MNHNY; CDR2 reads SVGAGI (reference sequence). The CDR3 DNA sequence: TGTGCCAGCAGTCTCCCGGGACTAGCGGGGGCTTCCGGAAACATTCAGTACTTC. It translates to CASSLPGLAGASGNIQYF.

This chain uses TRBV18 with TRBJ2-3, with TRBD1 matching over 7 bases. Per the germline V gene, CDR1 is KGHSH and CDR2 is LQKENI. This CDR3 contains 18 residues. J gave up 0 bases and V 4 bases, and 13 bases lay outside the gene matches. CDR3 amino acids: CASSRMSSQGESTDTQYF. In DNA form, the CDR3 reads TGTGCCAGCTCACGGATGTCGTCCCAGGGGGAGAGCACAGATACGCAGTATTTT.

This clonotype has only a few counts. V is TRBV7-2 and J is TRBJ1-2, with D unresolved. Trimming cost V 1 base and J 5 bases, with 14 bases left between them. Germline CDR1 is SGHTA and CDR2 is FQGNSA. This CDR3 region has 15 residues. CDR3 DNA: TGTGCCAGCAGCTTAGTCGGAGGTAAAGAGTATGGCTACACCTTC. It translates to CASSLVGGKEYGYTF.

In its sample, this clonotype was seen many times. The chain joins TRBV12-3 or TRBV12-4 to TRBJ2-1, with D hard to call. V lost 3 bases, J lost 9 bases, and 9 bases lay in between. The CDR3 has 12 residues. CDR3 residues: CASSFAGGEQFF. The CDR3 DNA follows: TGTGCCAGCAGTTTTGCAGGCGGTGAGCAGTTCTTC.

The chain links TRBV28 to TRBJ1-4; TRBD1 aligns across 7 bases. The germline V gene encodes CDR1 MDHEN and CDR2 SYDVKM. This CDR3 spans 15 amino acids. Trimming took 8 bases from V and 9 from J; bases not matched to a gene: 15. CDR3 in DNA: TGTGCCAGCCGAGGAAGGGGGCGACTTGTCAAAAAACTGTTTTTT. Amino acid sequence: CASRGRGRLVKKLFF. The full variable domain, with the rest looked up from reference TRBV28 and TRBJ1-4, is DVKVTQSSRYLVKRTGEKVFLECVQDMDHENMFWYRQDPGLGLRLIYFSYDVKMKEKGDIPEGYSVSREKKERFSLILESASTNQTSMYLCASRGRGRLVKKLFFGSGTQLSVL.

This clonotype has just a few counts. The rearrangement joins TRBV5-1 to TRBJ2-1, with 11 bases identical to TRBD2. This CDR3 has 15 residues. After removal of 5 bases from V and 5 bases from J, the junction contained 6 bases not matched to a gene. The germline V gene encodes CDR1 SGHRS and CDR2 YFSETQ. The CDR3 sequence: CASSGLAGINNEQFF. The CDR3 DNA reads TGCGCCAGCAGTGGACTAGCGGGTATTAACAATGAGCAGTTCTTC.

The chain uses TRBV4-1 and TRBJ2-1, with 13 positions matching TRBD2. The trim removed 0 bases at V and 3 bases at J, leaving 8 bases unmatched. The CDR3 totals 19 residues. The germline V gene encodes CDR1 MGHRA and CDR2 YSYEKL. CDR3 residues: CASSQDPTSGGVRYNEQFF. The DNA for the CDR3 is TGCGCCAGCAGCCAAGACCCCACTAGCGGGGGGGTCCGCTACAATGAGCAGTTCTTC.

J is TRBJ1-4 and V is TRBV18; D is ambiguous. Germline V CDR1 and CDR2: KGHSH, LQKENI. The V gene lost 5 bases and the J gene lost 0 bases, with 16 bases spanning the gap. This CDR3 has 17 residues. CDR3 loop: CASSESFLGATNEKLFF. The CDR3 DNA is TGTGCCAGCTCAGAGTCGTTCCTCGGAGCAACTAATGAAAAACTGTTTTTT.

CDR3 sequence (DNA): TGTGCCAGCATCCCCGAGGGGGCAGCGGGCACCGGGGAGCTGTTTTTT. Encoded protein: CASIPEGAAGTGELFF. The chain is built from TRBV6-2 or TRBV6-3 and TRBJ2-2, with D perhaps matching TRBD1 (7 bases). This CDR3 is 16 amino acids long. V was pared by 7 bases and J by 4 bases, with 19 bases between. Germline loops: CDR1 MNHEY, CDR2 SVGEGT.

The table lists this clonotype with a few counts. The J gene is TRBJ2-3, the V gene TRBV4-1; D is possibly TRBD2 (5 bases). CDR1 is MGHRA, CDR2 YSYEKL, per germline. Trimming took off 4 bases at V and 2 bases at J, with 16 bases between the two ends. This CDR3 comprises 16 residues. In DNA form, the CDR3 reads TGCGCCAGCAGCCGGAGGCCTCTCCAATCCACAGATACGCAGTATTTT. Residues: CASSRRPLQSTDTQYF.

The chain carries TRBV12-3 or TRBV12-4 and TRBJ2-3, with D possibly TRBD2 on 6 matching bases. CDR3 size: 15 residues. Trimming removed 7 bases at V and 2 bases at J, with 16 bases between. The CDR3 region has the DNA TGTGCCAGCACACCGCGGGACTTCCACACAGATACGCAGTATTTT. Amino acid sequence: CASTPRDFHTDTQYF.

The J gene is TRBJ1-2, the V gene TRBV7-9; D is uncertain. The length of the CDR3 is 14 residues. Trimming pared 2 bases from V and 6 bases from J, leaving 13 bases between. Looked up from germline, CDR1 is SEHNR and CDR2 is FQNEAQ (reference sequence). In DNA, the CDR3 is TGTGCCAGCAGCTTATTCGCCCAAGGCCATGGCTACACCTTC. Translation gives CASSLFAQGHGYTF.

The rearrangement joins TRBV14 to TRBJ2-7, with D possibly matching TRBD1 (5 bases). In germline, CDR1 is SGHDN, CDR2 FVKESK. Trimming cost V 3 bases and J 4 bases, with 7 bases left between them. This CDR3 spans 12 amino acids. The CDR3 sequence is CASSHQGYEQYF. The CDR3 region has the DNA TGTGCCAGCAGCCACCAGGGTTACGAGCAGTACTTC. Full variable domain (remainder filled in from reference TRBV14 and TRBJ2-7): EAGVTQFPSHSVIEKGQTVTLRCDPISGHDNLYWYRRVMGKEIKFLLHFVKESKQDESGMPNNRFLAERTGGTYSTLKVQPAELEDSGVYFCASSHQGYEQYFGPGTRLTVT.

This clonotype was seen a handful of times. V is TRBV11-2 and J is TRBJ2-4; D not certain. V was pared by 6 bases and J by 9 bases, with 18 bases between. The CDR3 is 14 amino acids. Germline CDR1 reads SGHAT; CDR2 reads FQNNGV. The chain's CDR3 is CASRPMTGVGIQYF. The DNA for the CDR3 is TGTGCCAGCAGACCTATGACCGGCGTGGGCATTCAGTACTTC.

This clonotype was seen more than once but under ten times. The CDR3 nucleotides read TGTGCCAGCAGCCCCGCAGGGGTTTCTGGCAATCAGCCCCAGCATTTT. This gives the protein CASSPAGVSGNQPQHF. The chain recombines TRBV2 with TRBJ1-5; D is possibly TRBD1 (6 bases). V lost 6 bases to trimming and J lost 2 bases, with 17 bases between them. This CDR3 comprises 16 residues. Germline assignment: CDR1 SNHLY and CDR2 FYNNEI.

This clonotype came up many times. The chain is built from TRBV9 and TRBJ2-1, with a possible D match to TRBD2 (6 bases). The germline V gene has CDR1 SGDLS and CDR2 YYNGEE. The CDR3 runs to 13 residues. Trimming cost V 3 bases and J 9 bases, with 13 bases left between them. CDR3 protein: CASSGSWGGEQFF. CDR3 nucleotide sequence: TGTGCCAGCAGCGGTTCGTGGGGAGGTGAGCAGTTCTTC. Based on the CDR3 plus reference TRBV9 and TRBJ2-1, the full variable domain is DSGVTQTPKHLITATGQRVTLRCSPRSGDLSVYWYQQSLDQGLQFLIQYYNGEERAKGNILERFSAQQFPDLHSELNLSSLELGDSALYFCASSGSWGGEQFFGPGTRLTVL.

The rearrangement links TRBV20-1 to TRBJ2-1; TRBD2 matches at 8 bases. This CDR3 region has 14 residues. V lost 3 bases, J lost 2 bases, and 3 bases stayed unmatched. Germline V lookup: CDR1 DFQATT, CDR2 SNEGSKA (reference sequence). The CDR3 sequence is CSASDGGAYNEQFF. CDR3 nucleotides: TGCAGTGCTAGCGACGGGGGGGCCTACAATGAGCAGTTCTTC.

This clonotype has just a few counts. V usage is TRBV7-2 and J usage is TRBJ1-3; a weak D match, TRBD1 (5 bases). The CDR3 is 13 residues long. V was cut by 1 base and J by 4 bases, with 5 bases left in between. Germline V gives CDR1 SGHTA, CDR2 FQGNSA. The CDR3 DNA reads as TGTGCCAGCAGCTTAGGGGGGGGAAACACCATATATTTT. It codes for CASSLGGGNTIYF.

This clonotype was counted only a few times. CDR3 sequence: CASSNKPPQHF. DNA of the CDR3: TGTGCCAGCAGTAATAAACCGCCCCAGCATTTT. The rearrangement joins TRBV6-2 or TRBV6-3 to TRBJ1-5; the D is unclear. V was clipped by 5 bases and J by 9 bases, with 8 bases between them. CDR3 size: 11 residues. Germline values: CDR1 MNHEY, CDR2 SVGEGT.

This clonotype was detected a few times. The V gene is TRBV5-1, the J gene TRBJ2-5; 7 nucleotides line up with TRBD2. Germline V lookup: CDR1 SGHRS, CDR2 YFSETQ. The CDR3 runs to 15 residues. V shed 0 bases and J 4 bases; nucleotides not matched to a gene: 6. The CDR3 protein is CASSLVSSGVETQYF. The CDR3, as DNA: TGCGCCAGCAGCTTGGTTTCGAGCGGGGTAGAGACCCAGTACTTC.

J is TRBJ2-1 and V is TRBV27, with D maybe TRBD1 (6 bases). The V and J ends lost 2 bases and 8 bases respectively, with 13 bases between them. The CDR3 is 14 amino acids. The germline CDR1 and CDR2 sequences are MNHEY and SMNVEV (reference sequence). The CDR3 loop is CASSLVARGHEQFF. The CDR3 region has the DNA TGTGCCAGCAGTTTAGTCGCCAGGGGCCATGAGCAGTTCTTC.